What follows is one T cell receptor beta chain and its context. Sequencing was performed with immunoSEQ multiplex PCR; in TCRdb, only in-frame clones are kept and a portion is missing. Of 140,000 or so clones detected, approximately 90% appear once; the ten largest clones hold around 1.5%. These data come from a study of blood T cell repertoires in COVID-19. About the study: Sites across the United States, Italy and Spain contributed samples from acute and convalescent COVID-19.

The CDR3 is 16 residues long. Germline V gene data show CDR1 as KGHSH and CDR2 as LQKENI. V dropped 4 bases and J dropped 0 bases, with 13 bases sitting between them. The specimen was peripheral blood. The chain has TRBV18 and TRBJ1-3, with D possibly being TRBD1 (6 bases). The clonotype originates from a human donor in a cohort sampled during active COVID-19. This CDR3 is CASSRETGNSGNTIYF. Written as DNA, the CDR3 is TGTGCCAGCTCACGGGAGACAGGCAACTCTGGAAACACCATATATTTT.